This entry is about one TCR beta chain. Its antigen is not identified. The data are from a study of radiation and T cells in renal cell carcinoma. Findings of the study overall: Top tumor clonotypes rose in blood 2 weeks post-radiation, then contracted.

The germline V gene has CDR1 SGHTA and CDR2 FQGNSA. The ends were cut back, 5 bases at V and 8 bases at J, with 13 bases in the middle. This CDR3 has 14 amino acids. The data were produced by immunoSEQ multiplex PCR, yet TCRdb's version contains in-frame clones alone and is incomplete. The repertoire holds approximately 150,000 clones, with approximately 86% as singletons. Noted time point: blood 4 weeks post-SBRT, at nephrectomy. Noted treatment: 15 Gy SBRT to primary tumor, nephrectomy 4 weeks later. Nephrectomy followed 15 Gy stereotactic body radiation by 4 weeks. The sequenced sample was blood, obtained from a patient whose treatment included radiotherapy and nephrectomy. The V and J genes are TRBV7-2 and TRBJ1-6; D gene uncertain. The TCR comes from a woman between 50 and 59 years old with renal cell carcinoma. The CDR3 sequence is CASSENTWDSPLHF. CDR3 bases: TGTGCCAGCAGCGAGAATACGTGGGATTCACCCCTCCACTTT.